The clone carrying this T cell receptor beta chain has ten or more counts. TCRdb passed the RACE reads through MiXCR, listing each CDR3 protein once. The sample holds 100,000 or so distinct CDR3 sequences, 11% seen once. This CDR3 spans 14 amino acids. Trimming pared 6 bases from V and 6 bases from J, leaving 14 bases between. Germline V lookup: CDR1 ENHRY, CDR2 SYGVKD. This sample is part of a study of human T cells and chemical hapten exposure. Time point meaning: patch test 1, 2 weeks after DPC sensitization. Described treatment: therapeutic diphenylcyclopropenone sensitization with weekly scalp DPC.

This rearrangement joins TRBV10-3 to TRBJ2-2, with D perhaps matching TRBD1 or TRBD2 (5 bases each). This sequence originates from a woman aged 40 to 50 with alopecia areata. Some clones in this sample may be carry-over from other donors' samples. This sample comprised whole blood, obtained in connection with sensitization to the hapten diphenylcyclopropenone (DPC). The DNA for the CDR3 is TGTGCCATCAGACTTTCCGGGACGGCCGGGGAGCTGTTTTTT. This encodes CAIRLSGTAGELFF.